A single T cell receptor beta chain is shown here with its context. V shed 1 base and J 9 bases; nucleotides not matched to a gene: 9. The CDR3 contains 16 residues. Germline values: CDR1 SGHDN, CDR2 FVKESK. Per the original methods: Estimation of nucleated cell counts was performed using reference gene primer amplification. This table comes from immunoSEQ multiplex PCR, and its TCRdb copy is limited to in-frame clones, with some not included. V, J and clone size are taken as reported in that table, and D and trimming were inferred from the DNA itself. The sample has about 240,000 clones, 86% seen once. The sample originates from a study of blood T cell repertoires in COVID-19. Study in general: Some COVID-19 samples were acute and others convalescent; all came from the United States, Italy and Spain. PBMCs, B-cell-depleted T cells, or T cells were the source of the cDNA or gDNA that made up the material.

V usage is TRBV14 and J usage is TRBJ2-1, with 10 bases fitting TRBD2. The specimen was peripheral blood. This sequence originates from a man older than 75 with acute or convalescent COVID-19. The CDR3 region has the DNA TGTGCCAGCAGCCAAGGTCGGCTAGCGGGAGCGCTTGAGCAGTTCTTC. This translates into CASSQGRLAGALEQFF.